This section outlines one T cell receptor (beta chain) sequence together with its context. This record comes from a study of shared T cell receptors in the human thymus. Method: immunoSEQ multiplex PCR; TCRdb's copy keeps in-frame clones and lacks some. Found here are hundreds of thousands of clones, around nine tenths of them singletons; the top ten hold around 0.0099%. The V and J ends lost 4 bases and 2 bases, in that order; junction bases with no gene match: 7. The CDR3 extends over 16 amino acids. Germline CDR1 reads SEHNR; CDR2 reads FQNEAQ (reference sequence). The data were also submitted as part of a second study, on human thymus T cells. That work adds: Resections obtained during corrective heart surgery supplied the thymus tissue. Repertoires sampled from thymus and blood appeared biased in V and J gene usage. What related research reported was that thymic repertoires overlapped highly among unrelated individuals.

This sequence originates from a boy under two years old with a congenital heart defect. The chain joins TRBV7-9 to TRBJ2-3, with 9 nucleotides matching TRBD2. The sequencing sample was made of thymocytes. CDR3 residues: CASSSIAGDPTDTQYF. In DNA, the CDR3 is TGTGCCAGCAGCTCCATAGCGGGGGACCCCACAGATACGCAGTATTTT.